This entry lists 28 T cell receptor beta chains sequenced from one sample in a study of blood T cell repertoires in COVID-19. This table comes from immunoSEQ multiplex PCR, and its TCRdb copy is limited to in-frame clones, with some not included. The sample includes over 65,000 clones, 86% of them seen just once. The sequencing sample was made of peripheral blood. The receptors here all came from a young man with acute or convalescent COVID-19.

The chain joins TRBV7-8 to TRBJ2-7, with D tentatively TRBD2 (5 bases). Germline loops: CDR1 SGHVS, CDR2 FQNEAQ. The CDR3 has 15 residues. The V gene lost 2 bases and the J gene lost 5 bases, with 16 bases spanning the gap. CDR3 amino acids: CASSLTWRKSDEQYF. The CDR3 nucleotides are TGTGCCAGCAGCTTAACCTGGAGGAAGAGCGACGAGCAGTACTTC.

The chain employs TRBV5-1 and TRBJ1-4, with D perhaps TRBD1 (5 bases). The CDR3 loop spans 13 amino acids. Germline assignment: CDR1 SGHRS and CDR2 YFSETQ. V was pared by 7 bases and J by 4 bases, with 11 bases between. CDR3 sequence: CASGFDSNEKLFF. CDR3 bases: TGCGCCAGCGGATTCGACAGTAATGAAAAACTGTTTTTT. Based on the CDR3 plus reference TRBV5-1 and TRBJ1-4, the full variable domain is KAGVTQTPRYLIKTRGQQVTLSCSPISGHRSVSWYQQTPGQGLQFLFEYFSETQRNKGNFPGRFSGRQFSNSRSEMNVSTLELGDSALYLCASGFDSNEKLFFGSGTQLSVL.

This chain uses TRBV4-1 with TRBJ2-7; 8 nucleotides match TRBD1. This CDR3 contains 15 residues. V gave up 4 bases and J gave up 5 bases; unmatched junction bases: 10. From germline, CDR1 is MGHRA and CDR2 YSYEKL. CDR3 loop: CASSPGQGELNEQYF. CDR3 bases: TGCGCCAGCAGCCCCGGACAGGGAGAATTGAACGAGCAGTACTTC.

The rearrangement uses TRBV18 and TRBJ1-2; no clear D gene. V lost 1 base, J lost 0 bases, and 9 bases lay in between. This CDR3 region has 15 residues. Germline V CDR1 and CDR2: KGHSH, LQKENI. The CDR3 reads CASSPRTETNYGYTF. CDR3 nucleotides: TGTGCCAGCTCACCACGCACAGAGACTAACTATGGCTACACCTTC.

The chain joins TRBV4-1 to TRBJ1-1; no clear D gene. V was cut by 1 base and J by 3 bases, with 12 bases left in between. Per germline, CDR1 MGHRA and CDR2 YSYEKL. The CDR3 has 15 residues. The CDR3 nucleotides read TGCGCCAGCAGCCAAGGCTGGGAGGGAGACACTGAAGCTTTCTTT. Protein product: CASSQGWEGDTEAFF.

CDR3 protein: CASRTTSGRAVHEQYF. DNA of the CDR3: TGTGCCAGCAGAACAACTAGCGGGAGGGCCGTCCACGAGCAGTACTTC. The J gene is TRBJ2-7, the V gene TRBV5-8; 13 bases fit TRBD2. CDR1 SGHTS and CDR2 YDEGEE come from the germline V gene. Trimming removed 5 bases from V and 5 bases from J; junction bases left unmatched: 10. The CDR3 spans 16 residues.

This chain joins TRBV5-1 and TRBJ2-1, with no clear D. Trimming shortened V by 4 bases and J by 10 bases, and 15 bases separated the two germline ends. Germline CDR1 reads SGHRS; CDR2 reads YFSETQ. This CDR3 has 13 amino acids. The CDR3 nucleotides read TGCGCCAGCAGCCACGCGCATGGTAGCGAGCAGTTCTTC. It specifies CASSHAHGSEQFF. The full variable domain, rest sourced from reference TRBV5-1 and TRBJ2-1, is KAGVTQTPRYLIKTRGQQVTLSCSPISGHRSVSWYQQTPGQGLQFLFEYFSETQRNKGNFPGRFSGRQFSNSRSEMNVSTLELGDSALYLCASSHAHGSEQFFGPGTRLTVL.

This chain joins TRBV19 and TRBJ2-4, with D tentatively TRBD1 (6 bases). The V gene lost 11 bases and the J gene lost 3 bases, with 14 bases spanning the gap. Germline CDR1 and CDR2: LNHDA and SQIVND (reference sequence). The length of the CDR3 is 13 residues. CDR3 bases: TGTGCCGCAGGGGTTGAGGGCAAAAACATTCAGTACTTC. This codes for CAAGVEGKNIQYF. Full variable domain (missing parts from reference TRBV19 and TRBJ2-4): DGGITQSPKYLFRKEGQNVTLSCEQNLNHDAMYWYRQDPGQGLRLIYYSQIVNDFQKGDIAEGYSVSREKKESFPLTVTSAQKNPTAFYLCAAGVEGKNIQYFGAGTRLSVL.

The V call is TRBV30, the J call TRBJ2-7; D uncertain. The CDR3 has 11 amino acids. Germline CDR1 reads GTSNPN; CDR2 reads SVGIG (reference sequence). V lost 0 bases, J lost 3 bases, and 3 bases lay in between. Here the CDR3 reads CAWSVYYEQYF. The CDR3 DNA is TGTGCCTGGAGTGTCTACTACGAGCAGTACTTC.

This clone was observed a few times. The chain recombines TRBV15 with TRBJ2-1; 10 nucleotides agree with TRBD2. The trim removed 2 bases at V and 3 bases at J, leaving 7 bases unmatched. Germline V gene lookup returns CDR1 LNHNV and CDR2 YYDKDF (reference sequence). This CDR3 has 17 residues. Written as DNA, the CDR3 is TGTGCCACCAGCAGACGGACTAGCGGCACGAACTACAATGAGCAGTTCTTC. Amino acid sequence: CATSRRTSGTNYNEQFF.

The rearrangement joins TRBV15 to TRBJ1-4, with D tentatively TRBD1 (6 bases). This CDR3 is built from 14 residues. The V end was cut by 0 bases, the J end by 5 bases, with 7 bases between. Germline V gene sequence: CDR1 LNHNV, CDR2 YYDKDF (reference sequence). The CDR3 loop is CATSREGTNEKLFF. The CDR3 DNA is TGTGCCACCAGCAGAGAGGGGACAAATGAAAAACTGTTTTTT.

CDR3 bases: TGCGCCAGCAGCCCCGCCGGGGGGAACACTGAAGCTTTCTTT. It is translated as CASSPAGGNTEAFF. The rearrangement joins TRBV5-1 to TRBJ1-1; D possibly corresponds to TRBD1 (5 bases). Germline CDR1 reads SGHRS; CDR2 reads YFSETQ. Trimming took 4 bases from V and 1 from J, leaving 11 bases between them. This CDR3 spans 14 amino acids.

The chain links TRBV2 to TRBJ2-1; 10 nucleotides line up with TRBD2. The CDR3 has 13 residues. Germline V CDR1 and CDR2: SNHLY, FYNNEI. V shed 8 bases, J shed 9 bases, and the junction held 7 bases outside the gene matches. The CDR3 protein is CASGGLAWAEQFF. The CDR3 DNA reads TGTGCCAGCGGGGGACTAGCGTGGGCTGAGCAGTTCTTC.

The chain combines TRBV9 with TRBJ2-1; 10 nucleotides line up with TRBD2. The J segment lost 4 bases and the V segment lost 0 bases, leaving 10 bases of the junction unmatched. Germline values: CDR1 SGDLS, CDR2 YYNGEE. The CDR3 loop spans 18 amino acids. The CDR3, as DNA: TGTGCCAGCAGCGTAGCCGGGCTAGCGGGAGCTGGGTACAATGAGCAGTTCTTC. This sequence encodes CASSVAGLAGAGYNEQFF. Drawing the rest from reference TRBV9 and TRBJ2-1, the complete variable domain is DSGVTQTPKHLITATGQRVTLRCSPRSGDLSVYWYQQSLDQGLQFLIQYYNGEERAKGNILERFSAQQFPDLHSELNLSSLELGDSALYFCASSVAGLAGAGYNEQFFGPGTRLTVL.

The V call is TRBV5-1, the J call TRBJ2-7, with D tentatively TRBD1 (5 bases). Germline values: CDR1 SGHRS, CDR2 YFSETQ. The V and J ends lost 0 bases and 3 bases respectively, with 10 bases between them. The CDR3 loop spans 14 amino acids. CDR3 loop: CASSLAGQGYEQYF. CDR3 coding DNA: TGCGCCAGCAGCTTGGCGGGCCAGGGCTACGAGCAGTACTTC. The full variable domain, in which reference TRBV5-1 and TRBJ2-7 provide the parts outside the CDR3, is KAGVTQTPRYLIKTRGQQVTLSCSPISGHRSVSWYQQTPGQGLQFLFEYFSETQRNKGNFPGRFSGRQFSNSRSEMNVSTLELGDSALYLCASSLAGQGYEQYFGPGTRLTVT.

This chain connects TRBV9 to TRBJ2-2; 9 bases agree with TRBD2. The CDR3 is made up of 18 amino acids. CDR1 is SGDLS, CDR2 YYNGEE, per germline. J was trimmed by 0 bases and V by 0 bases; bases with no gene match: 6. CDR3 in DNA: TGTGCCAGCAGCGTAGCTGCGGGAGGGCGCGCGAACACCGGGGAGCTGTTTTTT. It specifies CASSVAAGGRANTGELFF. Looking up the rest from reference TRBV9 and TRBJ2-2 gives the full variable domain: DSGVTQTPKHLITATGQRVTLRCSPRSGDLSVYWYQQSLDQGLQFLIQYYNGEERAKGNILERFSAQQFPDLHSELNLSSLELGDSALYFCASSVAAGGRANTGELFFGEGSRLTVL.

A few counts support this clone. The CDR3 coding sequence is TGCGCCAGCAGCCACGGACAGGGGGGGAAAACGTCCGAGCAGTACTTC. Its translation is CASSHGQGGKTSEQYF. The V gene is TRBV5-1, the J gene TRBJ2-7; 10 nucleotides line up with TRBD1. Trimming at V came to 4 bases and at J to 6 bases, leaving 13 bases not matched to a gene. Germline CDR1 is SGHRS and CDR2 is YFSETQ. This CDR3 region has 16 residues.

The J gene is TRBJ2-1, the V gene TRBV19; TRBD2 agrees at 9 bases. In germline, CDR1 is LNHDA, CDR2 SQIVND (reference sequence). The CDR3 length is 16 residues. J lost 4 bases, V lost 0 bases, and 4 bases had no gene match. The CDR3 sequence: CASSIDSTSGYNEQFF. The CDR3, as DNA: TGTGCCAGTAGTATAGATTCGACTAGCGGATACAATGAGCAGTTCTTC.

J is TRBJ1-2 and V is TRBV6-2 or TRBV6-3; D is unresolved. The CDR3 covers 13 residues. In germline, CDR1 is MNHEY, CDR2 SVGEGT. V lost 1 base and J lost 6, with 9 bases in between. The CDR3 nucleotides are TGTGCCAGCAGTTACTTGGGGAGAGATGGCTACACCTTC. It encodes CASSYLGRDGYTF.

The V gene is TRBV9, the J gene TRBJ2-3; TRBD2 is a possible D gene (6 bases). The germline V gene has CDR1 SGDLS and CDR2 YYNGEE. The length of the CDR3 is 15 residues. Trimming left V 0 bases short and J 1 base short, with 9 bases between. The CDR3 DNA sequence: TGTGCCAGCAGCGTAGCGGGAGTGCGCACAGATACGCAGTATTTT. The encoded protein is CASSVAGVRTDTQYF.

The V call is TRBV5-1, the J call TRBJ2-7; TRBD1 agrees at 9 bases. CDR1 SGHRS and CDR2 YFSETQ come from the germline V gene. CDR3 length: 14 amino acids. V shed 6 bases, J shed 5 bases, and the junction held 9 bases outside the gene matches. CDR3 sequence reads: CASNLGQGTDEQYF. The CDR3 DNA sequence: TGCGCCAGCAACCTCGGACAGGGGACCGACGAGCAGTACTTC.

The chain combines TRBV19 with TRBJ2-7; tentatively, D is TRBD2 (5 bases). CDR1 LNHDA and CDR2 SQIVND come from the germline V gene (reference sequence). The CDR3 extends over 15 amino acids. V lost 1 base and J 0 bases, leaving 10 bases between the germline ends. Written as DNA, the CDR3 is TGTGCCAGTAGTATAGGCGGGTATGGCTCCTACGAGCAGTACTTC. Amino acid sequence: CASSIGGYGSYEQYF.

This clone occurred once. V and J are TRBV2 and TRBJ2-7; possible D gene TRBD2, 5 bases. The germline V gene has CDR1 SNHLY and CDR2 FYNNEI. This CDR3 is built from 11 residues. Trimming took off 7 bases at V and 2 bases at J, with 6 bases between the two ends. DNA for the CDR3: TGTGCCAGCATGGAGGCCTACGAGCAGTACTTC. As protein: CASMEAYEQYF.

The sample holds a few counts of this clone. J is TRBJ1-2 and V is TRBV28; 10 bases match TRBD1. Germline loops: CDR1 MDHEN, CDR2 SYDVKM. This CDR3 has 15 residues. Trimming cost V 5 bases and J 8 bases; bases outside gene matches: 11. CDR3 protein: CASSAPGQGMGGYTF. The CDR3 coding sequence is TGTGCCAGCAGTGCGCCGGGACAGGGGATGGGGGGCTACACCTTC.

The rearrangement joins TRBV30 to TRBJ2-7; no clear D gene. Looked up from germline, CDR1 is GTSNPN and CDR2 is SVGIG (reference sequence). CDR3 length: 12 amino acids. V lost 0 bases and J 4 bases, leaving 7 bases between the germline ends. The CDR3 DNA reads TGTGCCTGGAGTGTACCGGGTTACGAGCAGTACTTC. Its translation is CAWSVPGYEQYF. Full variable domain (rest looked up from reference TRBV30 and TRBJ2-7): SQTIHQWPATLVQPVGSPLSLECTVEGTSNPNLYWYRQAAGRGLQLLFYSVGIGQISSEVPQNLSASRPQDRQFILSSKKLLLSDSGFYLCAWSVPGYEQYFGPGTRLTVT.

The rearrangement links TRBV18 to TRBJ2-2; TRBD2 might be the D (6 bases). There are 14 residues in the CDR3. V was pared by 0 bases and J by 7 bases, with 9 bases between. Germline values: CDR1 KGHSH, CDR2 LQKENI. CDR3 sequence reads: CASSPPGGIGELFF. CDR3 sequence (DNA): TGTGCCAGCTCACCACCGGGGGGTATCGGGGAGCTGTTTTTT.

The genes are TRBV2 and TRBJ2-5; 8 bases are a match to TRBD1. The CDR3 extends over 16 amino acids. The germline CDR1 and CDR2 sequences are SNHLY and FYNNEI. Trimming took 6 bases from V and 1 from J; bases not matched to a gene: 10. CDR3: CASRLIGQGLQETQYF. The DNA of the CDR3 is TGTGCCAGCAGACTAATAGGACAGGGCCTCCAAGAGACCCAGTACTTC.

CDR3 DNA sequence: TGTGCCTGGAGTGTTCACAGGGGCGGGAACACCATATATTTT. It specifies CAWSVHRGGNTIYF. This sequence joins TRBV30 and TRBJ1-3; 7 bases are shared with TRBD1. The junction had 6 bases not matched to a gene; V was cut back by 0 bases and J by 7 bases. The CDR3 has 14 residues. Per the germline V gene, CDR1 is GTSNPN and CDR2 is SVGIG (reference sequence). Full variable domain (remainder filled in from reference TRBV30 and TRBJ1-3): SQTIHQWPATLVQPVGSPLSLECTVEGTSNPNLYWYRQAAGRGLQLLFYSVGIGQISSEVPQNLSASRPQDRQFILSSKKLLLSDSGFYLCAWSVHRGGNTIYFGEGSWLTVV.